This TCR beta chain was documented in a study of blood T cell repertoires in COVID-19. Across the whole study: Whether acute or convalescent, the COVID-19 samples came from the United States, Italy and Spain.

As processed by the authors: Amplifying reference gene primers gave estimates of nucleated cell counts. Libraries were prepared by immunoSEQ multiplex PCR; TCRdb keeps only in-frame clonotypes and omits some of them. V, J and clone size derive from that table, while D and trimming were established from the DNA sequence. The sample shows about 210,000 clones, 85% of them seen only once. CDR1 and CDR2 from the germline V gene are LNHDA and SQIVND (reference sequence). Between the trimmed V and J ends, which lost 6 bases and 7 bases, there was a span of 9 bases. This CDR3 has 11 amino acids. The Seattle patients, enrolled during active infection, were followed longitudinally.

This TCR was recovered from a woman aged 70-85 years with COVID-19, enrolled during active disease. The source material was peripheral blood. This rearrangement joins TRBV19 to TRBJ1-2; D is uncertain. Here the CDR3 DNA reads TGTGCCAGTAGGGGAGGGCCTGGCTACACCTTC. It specifies CASRGGPGYTF.